Listed here is a single T cell receptor beta chain. TCRdb recomputed calls from the RACE reads with MiXCR, one row per CDR3 protein. Among a few hundred thousand distinct CDR3 sequences, roughly 6.3% were seen once, and the ten largest hold about 6%. The CDR3 loop spans 15 amino acids. CDR1 is MNHNS, CDR2 SASEGT, per germline. The V end was cut by 5 bases, the J end by 2 bases, with 13 bases between. The record originates from a study of human T cells and chemical hapten exposure. Indicated time point: patch test 2, 6 weeks after DPC sensitization. The sample's treatment: therapeutic diphenylcyclopropenone sensitization with weekly scalp DPC.

Here the sequenced sample was whole blood, taken in connection with sensitization to the hapten diphenylcyclopropenone (DPC). The TCR originated in a woman aged 18-30 years with alopecia areata. Some clones in this sample may be carry-over from other donors' samples. The chain recombines TRBV6-1 with TRBJ1-3, with D possibly TRBD1 on 5 matching bases. The CDR3 here is CASSFEGRAGNTIYF. In DNA, the CDR3 is TGTGCCAGCAGTTTCGAGGGGCGCGCTGGAAACACCATATATTTT.